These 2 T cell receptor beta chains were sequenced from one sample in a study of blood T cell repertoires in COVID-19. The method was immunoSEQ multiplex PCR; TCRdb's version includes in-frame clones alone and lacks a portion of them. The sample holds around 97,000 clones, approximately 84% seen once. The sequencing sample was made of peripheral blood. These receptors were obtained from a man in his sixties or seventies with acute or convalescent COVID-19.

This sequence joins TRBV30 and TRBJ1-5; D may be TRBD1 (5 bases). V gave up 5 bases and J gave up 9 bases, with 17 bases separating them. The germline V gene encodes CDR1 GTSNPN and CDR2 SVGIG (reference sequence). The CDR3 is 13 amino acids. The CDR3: CAWRGTGEGPQHF. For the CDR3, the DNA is TGTGCCTGGCGGGGGACGGGAGAAGGGCCCCAGCATTTT. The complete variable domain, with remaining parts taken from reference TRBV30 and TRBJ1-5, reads SQTIHQWPATLVQPVGSPLSLECTVEGTSNPNLYWYRQAAGRGLQLLFYSVGIGQISSEVPQNLSASRPQDRQFILSSKKLLLSDSGFYLCAWRGTGEGPQHFGDGTRLSIL.

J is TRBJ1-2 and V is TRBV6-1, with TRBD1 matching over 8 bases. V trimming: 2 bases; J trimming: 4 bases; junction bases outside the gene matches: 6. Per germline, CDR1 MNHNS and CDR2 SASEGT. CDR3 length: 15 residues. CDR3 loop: CASSEFGTGPYGYTF. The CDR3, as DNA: TGTGCCAGCAGTGAATTCGGGACAGGTCCCTATGGCTACACCTTC.